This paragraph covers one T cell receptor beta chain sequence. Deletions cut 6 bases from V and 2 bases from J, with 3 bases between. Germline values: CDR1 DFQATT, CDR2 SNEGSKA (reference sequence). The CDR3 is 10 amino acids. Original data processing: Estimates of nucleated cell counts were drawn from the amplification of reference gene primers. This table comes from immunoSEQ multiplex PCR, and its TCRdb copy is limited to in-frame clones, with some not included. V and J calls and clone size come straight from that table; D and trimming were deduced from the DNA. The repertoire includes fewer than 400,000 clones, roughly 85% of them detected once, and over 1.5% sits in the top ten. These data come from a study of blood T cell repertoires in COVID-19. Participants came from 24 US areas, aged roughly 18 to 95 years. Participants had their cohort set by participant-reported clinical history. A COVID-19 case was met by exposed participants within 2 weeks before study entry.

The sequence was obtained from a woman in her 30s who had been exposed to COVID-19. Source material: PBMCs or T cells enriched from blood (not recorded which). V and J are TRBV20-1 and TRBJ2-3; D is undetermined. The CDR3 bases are TGCAGTGCCGTCACAGATACGCAGTATTTT. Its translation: CSAVTDTQYF.